This TCR beta chain was found in a study of T cell responses to AZD1222 COVID-19 vaccine. Notes on the study in general: There were mostly white British donors and more females than males, and clonal diversity was possibly underestimated. The study sampled repertoires only after the peak T cell response. Spike-specific TCR breadth and depth both grew after two AZD1222 doses. Across the whole spike, CD4 TCRs peaked at regions 160-218 and 743-854.

Germline V gives CDR1 MDHEN, CDR2 SYDVKM. The CDR3 contains 16 residues. The trim removed 5 bases at V and 4 bases at J, leaving 11 bases unmatched. On this clone: Its antigen is still unknown.

Measured with immunoSEQ multiplex PCR; TCRdb has only the in-frame clones, and not every one. This table holds roughly 81,000 clones, about 86% found once. The chain recombines TRBV28 with TRBJ2-3, with 8 positions matching TRBD2. The origin of this receptor is an adult in good health. Sequenced here: peripheral blood, sampled on day 0 of AZD1222 vaccination. The CDR3 nucleotides read TGTGCCAGCAGTCCCTCTCCGACTAGCGTTCCAGATACGCAGTATTTT. It codes for CASSPSPTSVPDTQYF.